This T cell receptor (beta chain) was sequenced for a study of shared clonotypes between healthy human individuals. Broader study findings: Sampling involved blood alone; tissue repertoires likely differ. Non-shared clonotypes were found to have lower generation probabilities than the clonotypes that were shared by all four of the sorted-subset donors.

In the case of this clone: Its antigen remains unknown. At the DNA level, this CDR3 is encoded by other sequences in the same sample as well.

TCRdb's copy holds only in-frame clones and misses some; the assay was immunoSEQ multiplex PCR. Among roughly 2.2 million clones listed, under 95% were seen once. The specimen was naive CD4+ T cells from PBMCs. As to subset: CD45RA+ positively selected. This clonotype originated in a man aged 18 to 29 in good health. Some clones in this sample may be carry-over from other donors' samples.

CDR3 nucleotides: TGTGCCAGCAGCTTAGAGGTTGAGCAGTTCTTC. Residues: CASSLEVEQFF. V is TRBV11-2 and J is TRBJ2-1; D is unclear. The CDR3 has 11 residues. V lost 0 bases and J 9 bases, leaving 3 bases between the germline ends. Germline CDR1 SGHAT, CDR2 FQNNGV.